These T cell receptor beta chains were read from a single sample in a study of cytomegalovirus exposure and HLA in healthy donors. Repertoires were generated with immunoSEQ multiplex PCR, while TCRdb's copy carries only in-frame clones and drops some. The top ten hold about 2% of the sample, which has over 100,000 clones, under 90% seen once. Material: PBMCs. The receptor set was obtained from a woman aged 25-40 years in good health and CMV-seronegative. The CDR3 runs from the conserved cysteine through the conserved F or W. D genes are given only for firm matches. Expanded clones are given a class, and other clones once, few, many or no size at all.

V gene	J gene	clone size	D gene	CDR3 protein	CDR3 DNA
TRBV7-6	TRBJ1-1	.	.	CASRWGSDTEAFF	TGTGCCAGCAGATGGGGCAGCGACACTGAAGCTTTCTTT
TRBV11-2	TRBJ1-6	.	.	CASSWAGRVPSPLHF	TGTGCCAGCAGCTGGGCCGGGAGGGTTCCCTCACCCCTCCACTTT
TRBV5-5	TRBJ2-7	.	TRBD2	CASSSTSGKTYEQYF	TGTGCCAGCAGCTCGACTAGCGGGAAGACCTACGAGCAGTACTTC
TRBV6-1	TRBJ2-7	once	TRBD2	CASSEALAGGPHYEQYF	TGTGCCAGCAGTGAGGCGTTAGCGGGAGGACCCCACTACGAGCAGTACTTC
TRBV30	TRBJ2-2	once	TRBD2	CAWRGTSPNTGELFF	TGTGCCTGGAGGGGGACTAGCCCGAACACCGGGGAGCTGTTTTTT
TRBV5-1	TRBJ2-5	.	.	CASSLRVKETQYF	TGCGCCAGCAGCTTGCGCGTTAAAGAGACCCAGTACTTC
TRBV5-4	TRBJ2-3	.	TRBD2	CASSLALGLAGAPDTQYF	TGTGCCAGCAGCTTGGCCTTGGGGCTAGCGGGAGCTCCAGATACGCAGTATTTT
TRBV2	TRBJ1-5	few	TRBD1	CASRRSGGEGPPQHF	TGTGCCAGCCGGCGGTCAGGGGGCGAAGGGCCGCCCCAGCATTTT
TRBV9	TRBJ2-1	.	.	CASSVDLRTPQNNEQFF	TGTGCCAGCAGCGTAGATCTTCGGACTCCACAAAACAATGAGCAGTTCTTC
TRBV6-5	TRBJ2-6	.	TRBD1	CASRTGSSGANVLTF	TGTGCCAGCCGGACAGGATCCTCTGGGGCCAACGTCCTGACTTTC
TRBV23-1	TRBJ1-5	.	.	CASSLSQDRYYSNQPQHF	TGCGCCAGCAGTCTTTCCCAAGACAGATATTATAGCAATCAGCCCCAGCATTTT
TRBV25-1	TRBJ2-7	.	TRBD2	CASSDSAGTSGRIYEQYF	TGTGCCAGCAGTGATTCCGCAGGGACTAGCGGGAGAATCTACGAGCAGTACTTC
TRBV5-4	TRBJ2-7	.	.	CASNRRGTEDEQYF	TGTGCCAGCAACCGGAGGGGGACAGAAGACGAGCAGTACTTC
TRBV2	TRBJ2-2	.	TRBD1	CASQSGQGMNTGELFF	TGTGCCAGTCAATCGGGACAGGGGATGAACACCGGGGAGCTGTTTTTT
TRBV5-1	TRBJ2-7	.	TRBD2	CASSLGPGGSGSYEQYF	TGCGCCAGCAGCTTGGGGCCTGGGGGTAGCGGGAGCTACGAGCAGTACTTC
TRBV28	TRBJ2-7	.	.	CASSYRDYEQYF	TGTGCCAGCAGTTACAGGGACTACGAGCAGTACTTC
TRBV6-1	TRBJ2-3	few	TRBD2	CASSDLAGGLDTQYF	TGTGCCAGCAGTGACTTAGCGGGAGGGTTAGATACGCAGTATTTT
TRBV7-9	TRBJ2-5	.	TRBD2	CSSSPNTPGTSGRGETQYF	TGTTCCAGCAGCCCCAACACCCCAGGGACTAGCGGGAGGGGAGAGACCCAGTACTTC
TRBV7-9	TRBJ2-3	.	TRBD2	CASSLGGLAGGSGTDTQYF	TGTGCCAGCAGCTTAGGAGGACTAGCGGGAGGATCGGGCACAGATACGCAGTATTTT
TRBV10-1	TRBJ1-4	.	TRBD1	CASMGQVNEKLFF	TGCGCCAGCATGGGACAGGTTAATGAAAAACTGTTTTTT
TRBV19	TRBJ2-5	.	TRBD2	CATQSGGETQYF	TGTGCCACCCAATCGGGAGGCGAGACCCAGTACTTC
TRBV4-3	TRBJ2-7	few	TRBD2	CASSQELAGSYEQYF	TGCGCCAGCAGCCAAGAACTAGCGGGATCGTACGAGCAGTACTTC
TRBV25-1	TRBJ2-1	.	TRBD2	CASARAGGLGNEQFF	TGTGCCAGCGCGAGGGCGGGGGGACTGGGTAATGAGCAGTTCTTC
TRBV7-2	TRBJ2-2	.	.	CASSPLSGGGVTGELFF	TGTGCCAGCAGCCCACTGTCGGGGGGCGGAGTCACCGGGGAGCTGTTTTTT
TRBV4-2	TRBJ2-6	.	TRBD1	CASSQRQGPLTGANVLTF	TGTGCCAGCAGCCAAAGACAGGGGCCCTTAACTGGGGCCAACGTCCTGACTTTC
TRBV5-4	TRBJ2-1	.	.	CASRSGLVERSTYNEQFF	TGTGCCAGCAGGTCAGGACTGGTTGAGCGTAGCACCTACAATGAGCAGTTCTTC
TRBV2	TRBJ1-2	.	.	CASSPAYRVGSGYTF	TGTGCCAGCAGCCCAGCCTACAGGGTTGGTTCTGGCTACACCTTC
TRBV27	TRBJ1-1	.	TRBD1	CASRKNRGHTEAFF	TGTGCCAGCAGAAAAAACAGGGGGCACACTGAAGCTTTCTTT